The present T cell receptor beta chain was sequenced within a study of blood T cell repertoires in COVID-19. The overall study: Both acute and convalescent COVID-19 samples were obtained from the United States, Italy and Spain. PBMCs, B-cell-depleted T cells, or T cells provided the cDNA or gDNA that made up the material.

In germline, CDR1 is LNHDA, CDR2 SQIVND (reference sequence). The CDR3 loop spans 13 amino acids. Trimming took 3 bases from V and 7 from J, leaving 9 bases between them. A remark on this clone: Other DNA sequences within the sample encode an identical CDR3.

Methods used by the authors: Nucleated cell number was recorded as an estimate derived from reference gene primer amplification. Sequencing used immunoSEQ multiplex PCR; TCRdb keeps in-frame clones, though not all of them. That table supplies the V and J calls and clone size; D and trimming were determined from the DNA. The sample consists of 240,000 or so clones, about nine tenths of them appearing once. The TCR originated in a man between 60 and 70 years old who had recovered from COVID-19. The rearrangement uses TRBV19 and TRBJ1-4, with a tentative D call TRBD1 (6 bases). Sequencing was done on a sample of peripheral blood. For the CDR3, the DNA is TGTGCCAGTAGTATTCAGGGGAGTGAAAAACTGTTTTTT. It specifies CASSIQGSEKLFF.